This TCR beta chain was recovered during a study of graft-versus-host responses after intestinal transplantation. Overall study context: Transplant recipients had multivisceral, liver-intestinal, or isolated intestinal grafts. Study-level points and caveats: The highest levels of circulating GvH clones went along with early declines in HvG clones after transplant. GvH clones occurred in recipient marrow; some first appeared in ileum or blood.

Germline CDR1 and CDR2: DFQATT and SNEGSKA (reference sequence). V was shortened by 2 bases and J by 6 bases, with 7 bases between the two germline ends. This CDR3 contains 11 residues. Clones were read by immunoSEQ multiplex PCR, and TCRdb kept only the in-frame ones, dropping some. The data contain approximately 74,000 clones, approximately 92% of them singletons. Notes on this clone: What it binds is not known.

The sample here was PBMCs, taken 98 days after intestinal transplantation. The chain carries TRBV20-1 and TRBJ1-2; the D is unclear. This clonotype was sampled from a human patient who received an intestinal transplant, so some T cells may come from the graft donor. The CDR3 loop reads CSARIGNGYTF. CDR3 bases: TGCAGTGCTAGAATAGGGAATGGCTACACCTTC.